A single sample gave rise to the 31 T cell receptor beta chains below, sequenced in a study of human T cells and chemical hapten exposure. MiXCR, applied by TCRdb to the RACE reads, yields one record per CDR3 protein. The data show 190,000 or so distinct CDR3 sequences, with approximately 29% seen just once and roughly 3% held by the top ten. The time point: pre-sensitization, week 0. Treatment meaning: therapeutic diphenylcyclopropenone sensitization with weekly scalp DPC. Sample: whole blood, taken in connection with sensitization to the hapten diphenylcyclopropenone (DPC). All receptors derive from a woman younger than 45 with alopecia areata. Some clones in this sample may be carry-over from other donors' samples.

This clonotype was seen more than once but under ten times. V gene TRBV18 combines with J gene TRBJ1-6, with 10 bases identical to TRBD1. With V trimmed by 0 bases and J by 7 bases, 6 bases remained unmatched. Germline assignment: CDR1 KGHSH and CDR2 LQKENI. This CDR3 contains 17 residues. CDR3 in amino acids: CASSPPAGTGANSPLHF. CDR3 coding DNA: TGTGCCAGCTCACCACCGGCAGGGACAGGGGCCAATTCACCCCTCCACTTT.

This clonotype was detected a few times. As DNA, the CDR3 is TGTGCCAGCAGTGGGACAGGGGGCTCCTACGAGCAGTACTTC. Translating gives CASSGTGGSYEQYF. The J gene is TRBJ2-7, the V gene TRBV27; 11 bases fit TRBD1. Germline V gives CDR1 MNHEY, CDR2 SMNVEV (reference sequence). The CDR3 contains 14 residues. J gave up 0 bases and V 5 bases, and 0 bases lay outside the gene matches.

The V call is TRBV10-3, the J call TRBJ1-3; possibly TRBD1 for D (6 bases). The V end lost 6 bases, the J end lost 0 bases, and 15 bases lay between the germline ends. Germline V gene sequence: CDR1 ENHRY, CDR2 SYGVKD. The CDR3 length is 16 residues. CDR3 region: CAISPRGQSSGNTIYF. In nucleotides, the CDR3 is TGTGCCATCAGCCCCAGGGGTCAGAGCTCTGGAAACACCATATATTTT.

The V call is TRBV6-1, the J call TRBJ2-7; TRBD2 aligns across 11 bases. This CDR3 has 16 residues. The germline V gene encodes CDR1 MNHNS and CDR2 SASEGT. V was pared by 1 base and J by 0 bases, with 2 bases of the junction left unmatched. The CDR3 here is CASSEGSGGASYEQYF. In nucleotides, the CDR3 is TGTGCCAGCAGTGAAGGTAGCGGGGGGGCCTCCTACGAGCAGTACTTC.

The CDR3 nucleotides are TGCGCCAGCAGCCCCCCCCAGGGGAATGAGCAGTTCTTC. Translation gives CASSPPQGNEQFF. The chain employs TRBV5-1 and TRBJ2-1, with D maybe TRBD1 (6 bases). The CDR3 contains 13 residues. Germline lookup yields CDR1 SGHRS and CDR2 YFSETQ. The V and J ends lost 4 bases and 7 bases respectively, with 12 bases between them.

DNA for the CDR3: TGTGCCACCAGCAGAGATGGACAGGACAATCAGCCCCAGCATTTT. Amino acids: CATSRDGQDNQPQHF. The rearrangement links TRBV15 to TRBJ1-5; TRBD1 aligns across 7 bases. CDR3 length: 15 amino acids. Germline trimming cut 0 bases from V and 3 bases from J; bases unmatched to any gene: 2. Germline CDR1 reads LNHNV; CDR2 reads YYDKDF (reference sequence).

This clonotype was seen a handful of times. This chain uses TRBV27 with TRBJ1-5; the match to TRBD1 covers 10 bases. Germline loops: CDR1 MNHEY, CDR2 SMNVEV (reference sequence). The CDR3 covers 14 residues. V gave up 6 bases and J gave up 9 bases; unmatched junction bases: 8. The CDR3 bases are TGTGCCAGCAGAGACAGGGGGCCTAGGGGGCCCCAGCATTTT. The encoded protein is CASRDRGPRGPQHF.

The chain recombines TRBV29-1 with TRBJ2-2; a weak D match, TRBD1 (5 bases). The germline V gene encodes CDR1 SQVTM and CDR2 ANQGSEA. The CDR3 loop spans 16 amino acids. Trimming cost V 7 bases and J 3 bases, with 21 bases left between them. The CDR3 DNA is TGCAGCGGCAGGGTGGGCCTGGCGGCGGACACCGGGGAGCTGTTTTTT. Translated, it gives CSGRVGLAADTGELFF.

This sequence joins TRBV10-2 and TRBJ2-5; D not certain. Germline V gene data show CDR1 as WSHSY and CDR2 as SAAADI. This CDR3 region has 12 residues. Trimming stripped 3 bases from V and 7 bases from J, with 9 bases between. This CDR3 reads CASSETLGTQYF. DNA for the CDR3: TGCGCCAGCAGTGAAACTCTCGGGACCCAGTACTTC.

This clonotype was observed a few times. CDR3 region: CASSPSGTDTQYF. The CDR3 DNA reads TGTGCCAGCAGTCCTAGCGGGACAGATACGCAGTATTTT. This sequence joins TRBV2 and TRBJ2-3, with 8 bases aligning to TRBD2. V dropped 5 bases and J dropped 3; count of bases not matched to a gene: 1. This CDR3 comprises 13 residues. Germline lookup yields CDR1 SNHLY and CDR2 FYNNEI.

The sample holds a few counts of this clonotype. The chain uses TRBV28 and TRBJ2-5; a possible D gene is TRBD1 (6 bases). CDR1 is MDHEN, CDR2 SYDVKM, per germline. This CDR3 is built from 14 residues. The V and J ends lost 0 bases and 5 bases respectively, with 10 bases between them. The CDR3 nucleotides are TGTGCCAGCAGTTTATGGACAGGAGCCGAGACCCAGTACTTC. Encoded protein: CASSLWTGAETQYF.

This rearrangement joins TRBV6-2 or TRBV6-3 to TRBJ2-3; D not resolved. This CDR3 spans 14 amino acids. Germline CDR1 MNHEY, CDR2 SVGEGT. Trimming took off 6 bases at V and 0 bases at J, with 10 bases between the two ends. CDR3 in DNA: TGTGCCAGCAGAGCGACATGGAGCACAGATACGCAGTATTTT. It is translated as CASRATWSTDTQYF.

V gene TRBV29-1 combines with J gene TRBJ2-1, with D possibly TRBD2 on 5 matching bases. The CDR3 spans 12 residues. The V gene's germline CDR1 is SQVTM and CDR2 ANQGSEA. V lost 5 bases, J lost 9 bases, and 14 bases lay in between. CDR3 amino acids: CSVREQAVEQFF. The CDR3 bases are TGCAGCGTTAGGGAGCAGGCCGTTGAGCAGTTCTTC.

The genes are TRBV29-1 and TRBJ1-2; D unresolved. V was pared by 7 bases and J by 4 bases, with 16 bases between. Germline CDR1 SQVTM, CDR2 ANQGSEA. The CDR3 covers 13 residues. This CDR3 reads CSALKGDSYGYTF. DNA of the CDR3: TGCAGCGCTCTCAAGGGAGATAGCTATGGCTACACCTTC. Complete variable domain (other parts from reference TRBV29-1 and TRBJ1-2): SAVISQKPSRDICQRGTSLTIQCQVDSQVTMMFWYRQQPGQSLTLIATANQGSEATYESGFVIDKFPISRPNLTFSTLTVSNMSPEDSSIYLCSALKGDSYGYTFGSGTRLTVV.

In its sample, this clonotype was seen a few times. This sequence joins TRBV28 and TRBJ2-5, with D possibly matching TRBD1 (5 bases). This CDR3 spans 15 amino acids. The germline V and J ends were trimmed by 3 bases and 6 bases, with 17 bases remaining between them. CDR1 is MDHEN, CDR2 SYDVKM, per germline. This CDR3 is CASSFVGLPPKTQYF. In DNA form, the CDR3 reads TGTGCCAGCAGTTTTGTGGGGCTCCCCCCTAAGACCCAGTACTTC.

This rearrangement joins TRBV20-1 to TRBJ2-6; 9 nucleotides line up with TRBD1. This CDR3 region has 17 residues. CDR1 is DFQATT and CDR2 is SNEGSKA in the germline V gene (reference sequence). The J segment lost 0 bases and the V segment lost 5 bases, leaving 8 bases of the junction unmatched. The CDR3 region is CSADPGQGGSGANVLTF. The CDR3 nucleotides read TGCAGTGCTGACCCGGGACAGGGAGGCTCTGGGGCCAACGTCCTGACTTTC.

The rearrangement uses TRBV18 and TRBJ2-1, with D perhaps TRBD1 (6 bases). V shed 1 base and J shed 5 bases, with 15 bases lying between them. CDR3 length equals 16 residues. Germline V CDR1 and CDR2: KGHSH, LQKENI. The CDR3 is CASSPQNRDLDNEQFF. The CDR3 DNA reads as TGTGCCAGCTCACCACAAAACAGGGATTTGGACAATGAGCAGTTCTTC. Filled out from reference TRBV18 and TRBJ2-1, the complete variable domain reads NAGVMQNPRHLVRRRGQEARLRCSPMKGHSHVYWYRQLPEEGLKFMVYLQKENIIDESGMPKERFSAEFPKEGPSILRIQQVVRGDSAAYFCASSPQNRDLDNEQFFGPGTRLTVL.

This clonotype was seen more than once but under ten times. The J gene is TRBJ1-5, the V gene TRBV28, with unresolved D. The V gene's germline CDR1 is MDHEN and CDR2 SYDVKM. Trimming pared 8 bases from V and 3 bases from J, leaving 14 bases between. The CDR3 is 14 amino acids. CDR3 in DNA: TGTGCCAGCGCCCCGCGGTATCTCAATCAGCCCCAGCATTTT. This sequence encodes CASAPRYLNQPQHF.

This clonotype was counted between two and nine times. The chain carries TRBV15 and TRBJ2-3, with 13 nucleotides matching TRBD2. The CDR3 covers 18 residues. The J segment lost 5 bases and the V segment lost 7 bases, leaving 15 bases of the junction unmatched. The germline gives CDR1 LNHNV, CDR2 YYDKDF (reference sequence). In nucleotides, the CDR3 is TGTGCCACCAACCCGGGACTAGCGGGATCGGGGGAGCGAGATACGCAGTATTTT. Its translation: CATNPGLAGSGERDTQYF.

V and J are TRBV6-5 and TRBJ2-3; D is undetermined. Trimming took off 6 bases at V and 8 bases at J, with 12 bases between the two ends. Germline V gene sequence: CDR1 MNHEY, CDR2 SVGAGI. The CDR3 runs 12 residues. CDR3 sequence reads: CASRTPTGTQYF. CDR3 sequence (DNA): TGTGCCAGCAGGACCCCCACTGGTACGCAGTATTTT.

This clonotype was observed a single time. One end of the junction fails to match germline, which may point to a read error. This sequence joins TRBV7-2 and TRBJ1-6, with no clear D. CDR1 SGHTA and CDR2 FQGNSA come from the germline V gene. The CDR3 contains 16 residues. CDR3: CASSLVSPRPNSPHHF. DNA for the CDR3: TGTGCCAGCAGCTTAGTCTCTCCCAGGCCGAATTCACCCCACCACTTT.

CDR3 bases: TGTGCCAGCAGATTGGACAGCAATCAGCCCCAGCATTTT. This gives the protein CASRLDSNQPQHF. The chain has TRBV2 and TRBJ1-5, with D unresolved. Germline assignment: CDR1 SNHLY and CDR2 FYNNEI. The CDR3 extends over 13 amino acids. Trimming pared 6 bases from V and 1 base from J, leaving 7 bases between. The full variable domain, in which reference TRBV2 and TRBJ1-5 provide the parts outside the CDR3, is EPEVTQTPSHQVTQMGQEVILRCVPISNHLYFYWYRQILGQKVEFLVSFYNNEISEKSEIFDDQFSVERPDGSNFTLKIRSTKLEDSAMYFCASRLDSNQPQHFGDGTRLSIL.

This clonotype was recorded a few times. The genes are TRBV28 and TRBJ2-7; perhaps D is TRBD1 or TRBD2 (6 bases each). V was pared by 1 base and J by 5 bases, with 15 bases between. This CDR3 has 15 residues. Germline V gene lookup returns CDR1 MDHEN and CDR2 SYDVKM. This chain's CDR3 is CASSLSWGALHEQYF. In DNA form, the CDR3 reads TGTGCCAGCAGTTTATCCTGGGGGGCTCTCCACGAGCAGTACTTC.

The chain links TRBV19 to TRBJ1-4; D remains unclear. CDR1 is LNHDA, CDR2 SQIVND, per germline (reference sequence). The CDR3 totals 16 residues. V lost 7 bases, J lost 6 bases, and 21 bases lay in between. CDR3 residues: CASTRQGRASDEKLFF. As DNA, the CDR3 is TGTGCCAGTACACGGCAAGGGAGAGCCAGCGATGAAAAACTGTTTTTT.

The chain is built from TRBV28 and TRBJ2-7; TRBD2 matches 16 bases. Germline V gene data show CDR1 as MDHEN and CDR2 as SYDVKM. The V and J ends lost 7 bases and 2 bases, in that order; junction bases with no gene match: 8. This CDR3 has 17 residues. The CDR3 DNA reads as TGTGCCAGCACCGGGACTAGCGGGGGGGCGAACCCCTACGAGCAGTACTTC. Amino acid sequence: CASTGTSGGANPYEQYF.

The genes are TRBV29-1 and TRBJ2-3; D is undetermined. CDR1 and CDR2 from the germline V gene are SQVTM and ANQGSEA. This CDR3 region has 12 residues. Trimming took 7 bases from V and 5 from J, leaving 13 bases between them. The DNA of the CDR3 is TGCAGCGCCGAAGGGTTGGAAGATACGCAGTATTTT. Its protein is CSAEGLEDTQYF.

CDR3 bases: TGTGCCAGCAGCCTCTTTCCCATCAGGGGTAACACTGAAGCTTTCTTT. Its protein product is CASSLFPIRGNTEAFF. The chain combines TRBV11-1 with TRBJ1-1, with D possibly TRBD1 on 6 matching bases. Per the germline V gene, CDR1 is SGHAT and CDR2 is FQDESV (reference sequence). V was clipped by 5 bases and J by 2 bases, with 18 bases between them. CDR3 length: 16 amino acids.

V is TRBV18 and J is TRBJ1-6; D is unclear. The germline V gene encodes CDR1 KGHSH and CDR2 LQKENI. The V gene lost 3 bases and the J gene lost 7 bases, with 13 bases spanning the gap. This CDR3 is 15 amino acids long. The CDR3: CASSPVGEGNSPLHF. Written as DNA, the CDR3 is TGTGCCAGCTCACCGGTGGGCGAAGGGAATTCACCCCTCCACTTT.

This chain uses TRBV6-2 or TRBV6-3 with TRBJ2-2, with a possible D match to TRBD2 (6 bases). Trimming removed 6 bases from V and 7 bases from J, with 12 bases in between. This CDR3 spans 13 amino acids. Germline lookup yields CDR1 MNHEY and CDR2 SVGEGT. CDR3 DNA sequence: TGTGCCAGCAGGTCCCCGGGGGTCGGGGAGCTGTTTTTT. Translation gives CASRSPGVGELFF.

DNA of the CDR3: TGTGCCAGCAGTGACGGGGGCACTGAAGCTTTCTTT. As protein: CASSDGGTEAFF. The chain has TRBV2 and TRBJ1-1, with a tentative D call TRBD1 (5 bases). Germline V gene sequence: CDR1 SNHLY, CDR2 FYNNEI. V was cut by 3 bases and J by 4 bases, with 6 bases left in between. CDR3 length: 12 amino acids. Using reference TRBV2 and TRBJ1-1 for the parts outside the CDR3, the full variable domain is EPEVTQTPSHQVTQMGQEVILRCVPISNHLYFYWYRQILGQKVEFLVSFYNNEISEKSEIFDDQFSVERPDGSNFTLKIRSTKLEDSAMYFCASSDGGTEAFFGQGTRLTVV.

The chain couples TRBV20-1 to TRBJ1-2, with a possible D match to TRBD1 (5 bases). The ends were cut back, 0 bases at V and 3 bases at J, with 20 bases in the middle. Germline CDR1 is DFQATT and CDR2 is SNEGSKA (reference sequence). CDR3 length equals 17 residues. CDR3 region: CSARDASRATGDYGYTF. CDR3 nucleotide sequence: TGCAGTGCTAGAGACGCCTCGCGGGCAACAGGCGACTATGGCTACACCTTC.